This TCR beta chain was identified in a study of breast tumors, draining lymph nodes, adjacent tissues. Trimming removed 1 base at V and 11 bases at J, with 21 bases between. This CDR3 is 16 amino acids long. Germline V lookup: CDR1 SEHNR, CDR2 FQNEAQ (reference sequence). TCRdb processed the multiplex PCR reads anew with MiXCR; each CDR3 protein has one entry. The sample contains 66,000 or so distinct CDR3 sequences, over 40% of which appear only once. This receptor was identified in a female donor with breast cancer. Some clones in this sample may be carry-over from other donors' samples. What was sequenced was breast tumor tissue. The chain joins TRBV7-9 to TRBJ1-5; unclear D gene. The CDR3 DNA reads as TGTGCCAGCAGCTTAGAGTTCAGCGATCGCCCAGAGACCCAGCATTTT. Translating it yields CASSLEFSDRPETQHF.